A single sample gave rise to the 5 T cell receptor beta chains below, sequenced in a study of blood T cell repertoires in COVID-19. Sequencing was performed with immunoSEQ multiplex PCR; in TCRdb, only in-frame clones are kept and a portion is missing. The sample includes roughly 250,000 clones, around 90% seen only once; the top ten take about 0.79%. Material: peripheral blood. Source of these receptors: a man between 25 and 39 years old with COVID-19, enrolled during active disease.

V usage is TRBV19 and J usage is TRBJ2-3; D may be TRBD1 (6 bases). Germline assignment: CDR1 LNHDA and CDR2 SQIVND (reference sequence). Between the trimmed V and J ends, which lost 6 bases and 0 bases, there was a span of 19 bases. The CDR3 is 17 amino acids. The chain's CDR3 is CASSTTPDRYSTDTQYF. Here the CDR3 DNA reads TGTGCCAGTAGCACAACCCCAGACAGGTATAGCACAGATACGCAGTATTTT.

The gene calls are TRBV12-5 and TRBJ1-2, with TRBD1 matching 7 bases. The junction had 13 bases not matched to a gene; V was cut back by 0 bases and J by 6 bases. The germline V gene encodes CDR1 LGHNT and CDR2 FRNRAP. The CDR3 runs to 17 residues. CDR3 amino acids: CASGLVRVRQGGDGYTF. The CDR3 bases are TGTGCTAGTGGTTTGGTACGTGTGAGACAGGGAGGAGATGGCTACACCTTC.

The chain recombines TRBV12-3 or TRBV12-4 with TRBJ1-2; 7 bases align to TRBD1. The CDR3 covers 13 residues. V lost 3 bases and J lost 7; bases outside the gene matches: 5. The CDR3 spells CASSFKTGSGYTF. The CDR3 DNA is TGTGCCAGCAGTTTTAAGACAGGGTCTGGCTACACCTTC.

This chain connects TRBV4-1 to TRBJ1-5; the match to TRBD1 covers 9 bases. The CDR3 sequence is 16 residues long. V lost 2 bases and J lost 6; bases outside the gene matches: 8. The germline V gene has CDR1 MGHRA and CDR2 YSYEKL. CDR3 region: CASSQPLGQGIQPQHF. DNA for the CDR3: TGCGCCAGCAGCCAACCATTGGGACAGGGTATTCAGCCCCAGCATTTT.

The V call is TRBV9, the J call TRBJ1-1; 7 nucleotides align to TRBD1. J gave up 4 bases and V 0 bases, and 6 bases lay outside the gene matches. The CDR3 consists of 15 residues. From germline, CDR1 is SGDLS and CDR2 YYNGEE. CDR3 coding DNA: TGTGCCAGCAGCGTAGATCAGGGGGAAGCCACTGAAGCTTTCTTT. Protein sequence: CASSVDQGEATEAFF.